This T cell receptor beta chain was retrieved from a study of cytomegalovirus exposure and HLA in healthy donors. Study details: Approximately 200 million T cells yielded 117 million unique TCR beta sequences in earlier analysis. Genotyping of nearly 400 donors showed that roughly 80% belonged to the Caucasian-associated ancestry cluster. Study-level results: Common viral pathogens seemed, in a later analysis, to connect with several of the most significant clusters. Per a prior analysis, the majority of TCR beta V segments were productive roughly 90% or roughly 30% of the time.

Germline CDR1 and CDR2: LGHNA and YNFKEQ. There are 14 residues in the CDR3. Trimming stripped 1 base from V and 6 bases from J, with 9 bases between. Amplification used 60 Vbeta primers and 13 Jbeta primers. Some clones are missing from TCRdb's copy, which holds only in-frame ones; the method was immunoSEQ multiplex PCR. The sample lists about 160,000 clones, approximately 85% occurring once. For this clone: Its antigen is unidentified.

J is TRBJ2-2 and V is TRBV4-2; tentatively, D is TRBD2 (6 bases). Sequenced: PBMCs. The receptor's source is a man between 18 and 29 years old in good health and CMV-seropositive. The CDR3 spells CASSQVGGAGELFF. The CDR3 nucleotides read TGTGCCAGCAGCCAAGTGGGCGGGGCCGGGGAGCTGTTTTTT.